A selection of T cell receptor beta chains follows, all from one sample in a study of OX40 agonist ivuxolimab in advanced cancers. Clones were read by immunoSEQ multiplex PCR, and TCRdb kept only the in-frame ones, dropping some. The sample holds around 72,000 clones; approximately 86% are singletons and the top ten take 2.5% to 3%. The sequences come from CD4+ or CD8+ T cells sorted from blood, collected in a trial of the OX40 agonist ivuxolimab. The receptors were sampled from an adult with an advanced solid tumor such as melanoma, head and neck, liver or kidney cancer. The CDR3 runs from the conserved cysteine through the conserved F or W.

TRBV27 | 13 | CASSLVPNTEAFF
TRBV5-4 | 16 | CASRGASGGTTDTQYF
TRBV9 | 15 | CASSHRQGLESPLHF
TRBV19 | 14 | CASSGQGAGTEAFF
TRBV7-9 | 15 | CASSLAGTGDYGYTF
TRBV7-8 | 13 | CASSSQGGETQYF
TRBV19 | 15 | CASAEGSGSNQPQHF
TRBV12-5 | 16 | CASGLPRSGRASEQFF
TRBV7-3 | 11 | CASSVTDTQYF
TRBV18 | 16 | CASSLSGPPSTDTQYF
TRBV30 | 15 | CAWRQGLGTQETQYF
TRBV9 | 16 | CASSVHSGGGTDTQYF
TRBV9 | 14 | CASSVGGSFNEQFF
TRBV30 | 15 | CAWSRGGTEEWEQYF
TRBV11-3 | 12 | CASSLDASGAFF
TRBV5-6 | 15 | CASSPRTGGLYGYTF
TRBV15 | 15 | CATSRDTRGGYEQYF